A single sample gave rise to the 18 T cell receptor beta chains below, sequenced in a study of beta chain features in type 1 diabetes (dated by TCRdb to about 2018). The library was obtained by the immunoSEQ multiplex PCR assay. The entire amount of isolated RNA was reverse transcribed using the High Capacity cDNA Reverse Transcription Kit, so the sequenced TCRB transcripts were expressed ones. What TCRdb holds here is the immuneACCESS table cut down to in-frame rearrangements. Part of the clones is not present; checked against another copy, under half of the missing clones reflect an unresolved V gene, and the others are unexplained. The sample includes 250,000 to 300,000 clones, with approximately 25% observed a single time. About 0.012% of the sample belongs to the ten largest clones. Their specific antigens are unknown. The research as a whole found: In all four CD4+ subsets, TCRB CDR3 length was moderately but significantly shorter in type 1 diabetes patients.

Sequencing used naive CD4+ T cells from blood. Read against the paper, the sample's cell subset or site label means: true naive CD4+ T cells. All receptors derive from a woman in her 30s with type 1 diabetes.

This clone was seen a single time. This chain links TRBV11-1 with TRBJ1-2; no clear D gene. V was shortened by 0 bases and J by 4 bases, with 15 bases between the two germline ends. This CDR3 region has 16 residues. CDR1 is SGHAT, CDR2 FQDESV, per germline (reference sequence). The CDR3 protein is CASSLAPGEFGYGYTF. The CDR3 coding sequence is TGTGCCAGCAGCTTAGCGCCCGGGGAATTTGGCTATGGCTACACCTTC.

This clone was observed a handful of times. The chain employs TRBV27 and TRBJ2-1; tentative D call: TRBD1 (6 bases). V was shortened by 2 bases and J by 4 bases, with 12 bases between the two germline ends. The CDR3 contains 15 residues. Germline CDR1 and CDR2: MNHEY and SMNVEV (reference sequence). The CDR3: CASSLMGAGYNEQFF. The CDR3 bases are TGTGCCAGCAGTTTAATGGGGGCCGGTTACAATGAGCAGTTCTTC.

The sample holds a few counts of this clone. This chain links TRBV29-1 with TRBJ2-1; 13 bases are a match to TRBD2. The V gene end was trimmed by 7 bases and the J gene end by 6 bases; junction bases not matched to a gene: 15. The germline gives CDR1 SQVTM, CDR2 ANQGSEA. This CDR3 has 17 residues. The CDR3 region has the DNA TGCAGCGCTTCGAGGACTAGCGGGAGAGGGGGTATCAATGAGCAGTTCTTC. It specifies CSASRTSGRGGINEQFF.

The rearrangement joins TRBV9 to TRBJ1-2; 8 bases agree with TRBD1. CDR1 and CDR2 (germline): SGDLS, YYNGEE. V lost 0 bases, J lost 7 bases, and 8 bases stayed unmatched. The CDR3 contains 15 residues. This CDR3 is CASSVGDRGWLGYTF. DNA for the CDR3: TGTGCCAGCAGCGTAGGCGACAGGGGATGGCTTGGCTACACCTTC.

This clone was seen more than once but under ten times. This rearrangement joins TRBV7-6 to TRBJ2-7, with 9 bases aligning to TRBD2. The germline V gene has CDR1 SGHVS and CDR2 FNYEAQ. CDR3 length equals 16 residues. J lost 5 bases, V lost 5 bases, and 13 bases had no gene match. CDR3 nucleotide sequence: TGTGCCAGCAGCCCAGCGGGGGTAGCGGGAGCCCACGAGCAGTACTTC. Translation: CASSPAGVAGAHEQYF.

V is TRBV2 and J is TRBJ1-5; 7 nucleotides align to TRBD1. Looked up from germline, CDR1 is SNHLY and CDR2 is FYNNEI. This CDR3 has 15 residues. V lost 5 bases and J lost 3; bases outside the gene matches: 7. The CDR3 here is CASSQVDRVNQPQHF. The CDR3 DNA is TGTGCCAGCAGTCAAGTCGACAGGGTCAATCAGCCCCAGCATTTT.

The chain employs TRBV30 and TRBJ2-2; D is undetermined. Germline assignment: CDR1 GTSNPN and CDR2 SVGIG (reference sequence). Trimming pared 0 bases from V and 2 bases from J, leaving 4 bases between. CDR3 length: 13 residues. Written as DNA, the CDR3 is TGTGCCTGGAGTGTACTCAACACCGGGGAGCTGTTTTTT. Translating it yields CAWSVLNTGELFF.

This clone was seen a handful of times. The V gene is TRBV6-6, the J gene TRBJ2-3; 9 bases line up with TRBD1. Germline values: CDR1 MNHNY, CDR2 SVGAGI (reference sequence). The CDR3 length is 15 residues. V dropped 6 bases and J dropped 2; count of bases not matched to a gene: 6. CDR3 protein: CASSSGQGNTDTQYF. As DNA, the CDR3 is TGTGCCAGCAGCTCGGGACAGGGAAACACAGATACGCAGTATTTT.

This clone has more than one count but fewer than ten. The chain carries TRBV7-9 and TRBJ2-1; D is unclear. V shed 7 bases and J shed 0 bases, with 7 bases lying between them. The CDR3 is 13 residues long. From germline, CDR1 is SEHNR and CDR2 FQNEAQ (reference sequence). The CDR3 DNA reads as TGTGCCAGCATCCCGTCCTCCTACAATGAGCAGTTCTTC. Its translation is CASIPSSYNEQFF. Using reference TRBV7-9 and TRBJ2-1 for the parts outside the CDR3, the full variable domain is DTGVSQNPRHKITKRGQNVTFRCDPISEHNRLYWYRQTLGQGPEFLTYFQNEAQLEKSRLLSDRFSAERPKGSFSTLEIQRTEQGDSAMYLCASIPSSYNEQFFGPGTRLTVL.

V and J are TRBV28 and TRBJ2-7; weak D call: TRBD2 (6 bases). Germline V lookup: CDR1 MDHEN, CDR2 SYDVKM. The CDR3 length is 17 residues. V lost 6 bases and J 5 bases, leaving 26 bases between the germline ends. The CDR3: CASSPASNGVLADEQYF. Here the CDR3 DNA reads TGTGCCAGCAGCCCTGCCTCTAACGGAGTGTTAGCGGACGAGCAGTACTTC.

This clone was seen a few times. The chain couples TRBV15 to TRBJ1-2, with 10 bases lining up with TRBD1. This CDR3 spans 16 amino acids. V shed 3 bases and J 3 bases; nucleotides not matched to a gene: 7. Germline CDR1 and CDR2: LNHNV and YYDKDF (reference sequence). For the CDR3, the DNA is TGTGCCACCAGCAGCGTGACAGGGGGCGCCTACTATGGCTACACCTTC. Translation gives CATSSVTGGAYYGYTF.

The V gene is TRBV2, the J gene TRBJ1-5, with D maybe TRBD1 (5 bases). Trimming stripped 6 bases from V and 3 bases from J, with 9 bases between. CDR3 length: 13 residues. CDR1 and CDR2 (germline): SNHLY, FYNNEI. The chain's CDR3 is CASSRDYNQPQHF. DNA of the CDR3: TGTGCCAGCAGCCGGGACTACAATCAGCCCCAGCATTTT.

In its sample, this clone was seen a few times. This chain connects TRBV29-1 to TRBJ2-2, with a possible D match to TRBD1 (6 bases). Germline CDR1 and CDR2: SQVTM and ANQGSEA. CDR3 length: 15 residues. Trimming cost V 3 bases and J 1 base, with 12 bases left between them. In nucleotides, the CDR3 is TGCAGCGTTGAGCCGCAGGGGAAGAACACCGGGGAGCTGTTTTTT. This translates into CSVEPQGKNTGELFF.

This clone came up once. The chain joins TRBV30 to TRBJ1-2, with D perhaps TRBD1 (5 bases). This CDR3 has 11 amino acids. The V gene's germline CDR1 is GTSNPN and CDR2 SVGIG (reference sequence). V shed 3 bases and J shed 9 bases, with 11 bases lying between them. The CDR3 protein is CAWRRQGSYTF. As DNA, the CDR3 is TGTGCCTGGAGAAGGCAGGGAAGCTACACCTTC.

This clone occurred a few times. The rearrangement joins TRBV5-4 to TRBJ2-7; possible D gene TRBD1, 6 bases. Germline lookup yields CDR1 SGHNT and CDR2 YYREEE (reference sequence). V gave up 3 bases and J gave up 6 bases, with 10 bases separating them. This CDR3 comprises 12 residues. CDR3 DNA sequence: TGTGCCAGCAGCTCTGCCAGGGGCGAGCAGTACTTC. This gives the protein CASSSARGEQYF.

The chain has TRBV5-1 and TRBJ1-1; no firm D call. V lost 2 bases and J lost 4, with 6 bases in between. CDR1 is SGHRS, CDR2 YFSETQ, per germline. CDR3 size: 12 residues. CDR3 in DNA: TGCGCCAGCAGCTTCGAGGGCACTGAAGCTTTCTTT. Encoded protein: CASSFEGTEAFF.

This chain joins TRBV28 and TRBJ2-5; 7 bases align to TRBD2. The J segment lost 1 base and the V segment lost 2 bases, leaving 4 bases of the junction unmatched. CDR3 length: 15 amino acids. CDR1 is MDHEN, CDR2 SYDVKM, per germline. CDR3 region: CASSLRLAAQETQYF. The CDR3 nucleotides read TGTGCCAGCAGTTTAAGGCTAGCGGCCCAAGAGACCCAGTACTTC.

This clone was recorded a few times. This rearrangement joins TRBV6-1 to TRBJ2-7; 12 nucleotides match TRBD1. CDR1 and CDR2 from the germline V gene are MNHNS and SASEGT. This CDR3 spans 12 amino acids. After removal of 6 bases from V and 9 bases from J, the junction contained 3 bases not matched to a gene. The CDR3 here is CASRGQGAGQYF. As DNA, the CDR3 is TGTGCCAGCAGGGGACAGGGGGCAGGGCAGTACTTC.